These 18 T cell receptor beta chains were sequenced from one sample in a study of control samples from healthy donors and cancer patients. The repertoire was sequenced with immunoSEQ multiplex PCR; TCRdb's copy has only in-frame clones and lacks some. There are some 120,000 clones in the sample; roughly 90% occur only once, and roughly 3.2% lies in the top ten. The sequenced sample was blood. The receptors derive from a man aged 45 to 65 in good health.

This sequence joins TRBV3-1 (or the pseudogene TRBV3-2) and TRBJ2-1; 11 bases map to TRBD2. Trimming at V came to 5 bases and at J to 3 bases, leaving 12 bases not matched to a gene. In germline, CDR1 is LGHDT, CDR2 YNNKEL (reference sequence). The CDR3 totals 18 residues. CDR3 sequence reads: CASSSKISGTSGYNEQFF. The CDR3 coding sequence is TGTGCCAGCAGCTCCAAAATCTCCGGGACTAGCGGCTACAATGAGCAGTTCTTC.

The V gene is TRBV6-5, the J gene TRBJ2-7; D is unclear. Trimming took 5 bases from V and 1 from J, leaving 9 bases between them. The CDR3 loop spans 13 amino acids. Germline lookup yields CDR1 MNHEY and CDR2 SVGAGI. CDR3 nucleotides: TGTGCCAGCAGTATAACGAAATCCTACGAGCAGTACTTC. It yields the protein CASSITKSYEQYF.

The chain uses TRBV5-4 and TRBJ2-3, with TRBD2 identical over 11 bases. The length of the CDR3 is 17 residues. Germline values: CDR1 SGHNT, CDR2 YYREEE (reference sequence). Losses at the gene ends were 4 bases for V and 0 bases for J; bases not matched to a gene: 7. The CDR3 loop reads CASSPPGLAASTDTQYF. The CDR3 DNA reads TGTGCCAGCAGCCCCCCGGGACTAGCGGCCAGCACAGATACGCAGTATTTT.

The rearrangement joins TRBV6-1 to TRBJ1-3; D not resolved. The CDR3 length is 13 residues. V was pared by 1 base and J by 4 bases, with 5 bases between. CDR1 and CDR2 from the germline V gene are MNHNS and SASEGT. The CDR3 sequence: CASSEGYGNTIYF. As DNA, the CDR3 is TGTGCCAGCAGTGAAGGGTACGGAAACACCATATATTTT.

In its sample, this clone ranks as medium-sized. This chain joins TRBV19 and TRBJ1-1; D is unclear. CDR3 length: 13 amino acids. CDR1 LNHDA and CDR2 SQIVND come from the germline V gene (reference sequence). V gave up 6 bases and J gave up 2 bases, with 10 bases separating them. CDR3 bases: TGTGCCAGTAGCATCACACGTAACACTGAAGCTTTCTTT. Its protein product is CASSITRNTEAFF.

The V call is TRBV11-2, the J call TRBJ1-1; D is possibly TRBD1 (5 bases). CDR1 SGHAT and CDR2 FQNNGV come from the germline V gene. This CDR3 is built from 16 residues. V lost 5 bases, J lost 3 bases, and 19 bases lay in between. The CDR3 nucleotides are TGTGCCAGCAGCCTGGGGACGGCCTCTGGTGACACTGAAGCTTTCTTT. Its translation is CASSLGTASGDTEAFF. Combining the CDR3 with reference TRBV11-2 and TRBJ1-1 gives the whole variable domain EAGVAQSPRYKIIEKRQSVAFWCNPISGHATLYWYQQILGQGPKLLIQFQNNGVVDDSQLPKDRFSAERLKGVDSTLKIQPAKLEDSAVYLCASSLGTASGDTEAFFGQGTRLTVV.

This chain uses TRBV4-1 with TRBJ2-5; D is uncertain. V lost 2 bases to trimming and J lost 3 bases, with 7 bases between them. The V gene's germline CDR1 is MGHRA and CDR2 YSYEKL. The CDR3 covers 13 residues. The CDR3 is CASSQLQEETQYF. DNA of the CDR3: TGCGCCAGCAGCCAACTCCAAGAAGAGACCCAGTACTTC.

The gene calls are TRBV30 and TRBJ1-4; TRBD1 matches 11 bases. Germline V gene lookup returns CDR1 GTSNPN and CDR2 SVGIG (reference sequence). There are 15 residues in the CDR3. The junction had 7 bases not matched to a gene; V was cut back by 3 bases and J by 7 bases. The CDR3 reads CAWRPGQGAIEKLFF. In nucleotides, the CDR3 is TGTGCCTGGAGACCTGGACAGGGGGCAATTGAAAAACTGTTTTTT.

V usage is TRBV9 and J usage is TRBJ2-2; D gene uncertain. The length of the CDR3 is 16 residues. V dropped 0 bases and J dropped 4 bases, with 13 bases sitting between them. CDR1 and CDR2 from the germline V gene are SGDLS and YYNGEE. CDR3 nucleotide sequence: TGTGCCAGCAGCGTAGACCCCCTCTCGCGCACCGGGGAGCTGTTTTTT. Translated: CASSVDPLSRTGELFF.

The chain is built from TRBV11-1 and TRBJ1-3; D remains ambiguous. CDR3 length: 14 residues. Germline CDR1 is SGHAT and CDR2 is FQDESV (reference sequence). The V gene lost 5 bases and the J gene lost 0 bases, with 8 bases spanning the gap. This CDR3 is CASSQTDSGNTIYF. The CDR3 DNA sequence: TGTGCCAGCAGCCAGACGGACTCTGGAAACACCATATATTTT.

The CDR3 here is CASSPEEGHGNSPLHF. In nucleotides, the CDR3 is TGTGCCAGCAGCCCCGAAGAGGGACACGGAAATTCACCCCTCCACTTT. The rearrangement uses TRBV28 and TRBJ1-6; perhaps TRBD1 as D (6 bases). V gave up 6 bases and J gave up 7 bases, with 19 bases separating them. CDR1 is MDHEN, CDR2 SYDVKM, per germline. The CDR3 extends over 16 amino acids.

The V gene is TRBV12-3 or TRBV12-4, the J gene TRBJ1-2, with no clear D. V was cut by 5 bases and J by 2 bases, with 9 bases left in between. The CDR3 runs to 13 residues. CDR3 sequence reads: CASSPRENYGYTF. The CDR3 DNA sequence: TGTGCCAGCAGTCCCCGAGAAAACTATGGCTACACCTTC.

CDR3 sequence: CASSGRDSVPLFYGDYTF. The CDR3 coding sequence is TGTGCCAGCAGCGGCCGGGACAGCGTACCCTTATTCTATGGGGACTACACCTTC. The V gene is TRBV9, the J gene TRBJ1-2; 7 nucleotides match TRBD1. From germline, CDR1 is SGDLS and CDR2 YYNGEE. The CDR3 has 18 amino acids. Trimming took 3 bases from V and 10 from J; bases not matched to a gene: 24.

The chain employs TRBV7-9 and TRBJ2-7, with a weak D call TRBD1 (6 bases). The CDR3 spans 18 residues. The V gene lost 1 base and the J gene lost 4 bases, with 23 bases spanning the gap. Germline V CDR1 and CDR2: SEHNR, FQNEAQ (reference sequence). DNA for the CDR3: TGTGCCAGCAGCTTAGGGCGTAGTTATGAGGACAGCTGGTACGAGCAGTACTTC. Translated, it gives CASSLGRSYEDSWYEQYF.

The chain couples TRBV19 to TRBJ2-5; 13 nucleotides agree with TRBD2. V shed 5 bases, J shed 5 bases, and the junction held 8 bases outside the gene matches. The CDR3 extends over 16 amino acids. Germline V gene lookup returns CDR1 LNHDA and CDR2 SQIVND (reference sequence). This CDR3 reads CASSPGTSGAWETQYF. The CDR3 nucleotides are TGTGCCAGTAGTCCCGGGACTAGCGGGGCCTGGGAGACCCAGTACTTC.

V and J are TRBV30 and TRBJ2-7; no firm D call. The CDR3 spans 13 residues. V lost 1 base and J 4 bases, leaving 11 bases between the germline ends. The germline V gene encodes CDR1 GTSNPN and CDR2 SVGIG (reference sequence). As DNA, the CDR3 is TGTGCCTGGAGTGACAAAGGACGGTACGAGCAGTACTTC. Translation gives CAWSDKGRYEQYF.

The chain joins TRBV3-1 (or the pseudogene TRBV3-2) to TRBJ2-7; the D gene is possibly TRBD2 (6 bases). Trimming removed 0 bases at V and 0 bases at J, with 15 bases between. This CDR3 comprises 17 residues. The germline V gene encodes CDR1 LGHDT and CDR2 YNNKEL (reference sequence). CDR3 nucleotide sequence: TGTGCCAGCAGCCAAGATCGTCAGGCGCGGGGCTCCTACGAGCAGTACTTC. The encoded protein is CASSQDRQARGSYEQYF.

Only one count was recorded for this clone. This chain's CDR3 is CASSHRATNEKLFF. The CDR3 nucleotides read TGTGCCAGCAGCCACAGGGCAACTAATGAAAAACTGTTTTTT. The V call is TRBV9, the J call TRBJ1-4, with a tentative D call TRBD1 (6 bases). V lost 4 bases and J 0 bases, leaving 7 bases between the germline ends. This CDR3 comprises 14 residues. Germline values: CDR1 SGDLS, CDR2 YYNGEE.